The rows below give T cell receptor beta chains drawn from one sample of a study of beta chain features in type 1 diabetes. The data were produced by immunoSEQ multiplex PCR, yet TCRdb's version contains in-frame clones alone and is incomplete. The table lists some 900,000 clones, roughly a sixth of them singletons. The sample was naive CD4+ T cells from blood. The receptor source for this set is a woman aged 18 to 35 in good health. Each CDR3 is given with its conserved first and last residue. The D gene is left open where the match is weak. Clone size appears in some rows only: once, few, many, or a class for an expanded clone.

clone_size: -; d_call: -; j_call: TRBJ1-5; v_call: TRBV2; cdr3_length: 14; cdr3_aa: CASNDEGYNQPQHF; cdr3_nt: TGTGCCAGCAATGACGAGGGGTACAATCAGCCCCAGCATTTT
clone_size: -; d_call: TRBD2; j_call: TRBJ2-1; v_call: TRBV7-8; cdr3_length: 19; cdr3_aa: CASSLGRLAGARRYNEQFF; cdr3_nt: TGTGCCAGCAGCTTAGGGAGGCTAGCGGGAGCCCGACGATACAATGAGCAGTTCTTC
clone_size: few; d_call: -; j_call: TRBJ1-2; v_call: TRBV5-5; cdr3_length: 14; cdr3_aa: CASSLGAGNYGYTF; cdr3_nt: TGTGCCAGCAGCTTGGGCGCAGGGAACTATGGCTACACCTTC
clone_size: -; d_call: -; j_call: TRBJ2-1; v_call: TRBV5-4; cdr3_length: 11; cdr3_aa: CASSLTNEQFF; cdr3_nt: TGTGCCAGCTCGTTGACGAATGAGCAGTTCTTC
clone_size: many; d_call: -; j_call: TRBJ1-2; v_call: TRBV25-1; cdr3_length: 15; cdr3_aa: CASSGLGGKGYGYTF; cdr3_nt: TGTGCCAGCAGCGGGCTGGGGGGAAAGGGCTATGGCTACACCTTC
clone_size: few; d_call: -; j_call: TRBJ1-5; v_call: TRBV5-1; cdr3_length: 16; cdr3_aa: CASSLGPQISNQPQHF; cdr3_nt: TGCGCCAGCAGCTTGGGGCCGCAAATTAGCAATCAGCCCCAGCATTTT
clone_size: few; d_call: -; j_call: TRBJ2-6; v_call: TRBV7-8; cdr3_length: 17; cdr3_aa: CASSLGGLSTGANVLTF; cdr3_nt: TGTGCCAGCAGCTTAGGGGGCTTATCAACTGGGGCCAACGTCCTGACTTTC
clone_size: -; d_call: TRBD1; j_call: TRBJ1-4; v_call: TRBV7-9; cdr3_length: 16; cdr3_aa: CASSIGRTGGSEKLFF; cdr3_nt: TGTGCCAGCAGCATAGGGCGGACAGGGGGGAGTGAAAAACTGTTTTTT
clone_size: -; d_call: TRBD2; j_call: TRBJ2-5; v_call: TRBV7-2; cdr3_length: 17; cdr3_aa: CASSPGLAGVFQETQYF; cdr3_nt: TGTGCCAGCAGCCCGGGACTAGCGGGAGTGTTCCAAGAGACCCAGTACTTC
clone_size: -; d_call: -; j_call: TRBJ2-1; v_call: TRBV19; cdr3_length: 13; cdr3_aa: CASTGDWRGEQFF; cdr3_nt: TGTGCCAGTACGGGGGACTGGAGAGGTGAGCAGTTCTTC
clone_size: -; d_call: -; j_call: TRBJ1-1; v_call: TRBV19; cdr3_length: 15; cdr3_aa: CASSMAEWGNTEAFF; cdr3_nt: TGTGCCAGTAGTATGGCCGAATGGGGGAACACTGAAGCTTTCTTT
clone_size: -; d_call: -; j_call: TRBJ2-7; v_call: TRBV7-2; cdr3_length: 14; cdr3_aa: CASRYREFSYEQYF; cdr3_nt: TGTGCCAGCAGGTACAGGGAGTTCTCCTACGAGCAGTACTTC
clone_size: -; d_call: TRBD1; j_call: TRBJ1-2; v_call: TRBV6-1; cdr3_length: 14; cdr3_aa: CASSVPRGDYGYTF; cdr3_nt: TGTGCCAGCAGTGTTCCCAGGGGGGACTATGGCTACACCTTC
clone_size: few; d_call: -; j_call: TRBJ2-5; v_call: TRBV11-2; cdr3_length: 15; cdr3_aa: CASSSGSRRPETQYF; cdr3_nt: TGTGCCAGCAGCTCAGGATCCCGACGGCCAGAGACCCAGTACTTC
clone_size: few; d_call: -; j_call: TRBJ2-2; v_call: TRBV4-1; cdr3_length: 15; cdr3_aa: CASSQRGPEAGELFF; cdr3_nt: TGCGCCAGCAGCCAGAGGGGACCTGAAGCCGGGGAGCTGTTTTTT
clone_size: few; d_call: -; j_call: TRBJ1-1; v_call: TRBV11-2; cdr3_length: 16; cdr3_aa: CASSPTLLGADTEAFF; cdr3_nt: TGTGCCAGCAGCCCCACCCTTTTGGGCGCGGACACTGAAGCTTTCTTT
clone_size: -; d_call: TRBD2; j_call: TRBJ2-1; v_call: TRBV15; cdr3_length: 16; cdr3_aa: CATSRAWGRVYNEQFF; cdr3_nt: TGTGCCACCAGCAGGGCATGGGGGAGGGTTTACAATGAGCAGTTCTTC
clone_size: -; d_call: -; j_call: TRBJ2-5; v_call: TRBV10-3; cdr3_length: 11; cdr3_aa: CAIRGQETQYF; cdr3_nt: TGTGCCATCAGAGGCCAAGAGACCCAGTACTTC
clone_size: -; d_call: TRBD1; j_call: TRBJ1-2; v_call: TRBV5-6; cdr3_length: 16; cdr3_aa: CASSARTGGAHYGYTF; cdr3_nt: TGTGCCAGCAGTGCTAGGACAGGGGGCGCCCACTATGGCTACACCTTC
clone_size: -; d_call: -; j_call: TRBJ2-2; v_call: TRBV6-1; cdr3_length: 16; cdr3_aa: CASSDGRGGHTGELFF; cdr3_nt: TGTGCCAGCAGTGATGGCAGGGGCGGGCACACCGGGGAGCTGTTTTTT
clone_size: -; d_call: -; j_call: TRBJ1-4; v_call: TRBV29-1; cdr3_length: 12; cdr3_aa: CSVEGTGEKLFF; cdr3_nt: TGCAGCGTTGAAGGGACCGGGGAAAAACTGTTTTTT
clone_size: few; d_call: TRBD2; j_call: TRBJ2-1; v_call: TRBV9; cdr3_length: 14; cdr3_aa: CASSVEGTTLPQFF; cdr3_nt: TGTGCCAGCAGCGTAGAGGGGACTACCCTCCCGCAGTTCTTC
clone_size: -; d_call: -; j_call: TRBJ2-3; v_call: TRBV5-4; cdr3_length: 14; cdr3_aa: CASSLRTKTDTQYF; cdr3_nt: TGTGCCAGCAGCCTTAGGACTAAAACAGATACGCAGTATTTT
clone_size: -; d_call: -; j_call: TRBJ1-1; v_call: TRBV6-6; cdr3_length: 15; cdr3_aa: CASSEPWGDGTEAFF; cdr3_nt: TGTGCCAGCAGTGAGCCTTGGGGAGACGGGACTGAAGCTTTCTTT
clone_size: few; d_call: TRBD1; j_call: TRBJ2-7; v_call: TRBV29-1; cdr3_length: 14; cdr3_aa: CSVKTGTGHYEQYF; cdr3_nt: TGCAGCGTTAAAACCGGGACAGGGCACTACGAGCAGTACTTC
clone_size: few; d_call: -; j_call: TRBJ1-1; v_call: TRBV6-5; cdr3_length: 12; cdr3_aa: CASRRSNTEAFF; cdr3_nt: TGTGCCAGCAGGCGCAGCAACACTGAAGCTTTCTTT
clone_size: -; d_call: TRBD1; j_call: TRBJ1-3; v_call: TRBV25-1; cdr3_length: 14; cdr3_aa: CASSKTGIGNTIYF; cdr3_nt: TGTGCCAGCAGCAAGACAGGGATCGGAAACACCATATATTTT
clone_size: -; d_call: -; j_call: TRBJ2-1; v_call: TRBV5-1; cdr3_length: 15; cdr3_aa: CASSLSGVKYNEQFF; cdr3_nt: TGCGCCAGCAGCTTGTCCGGGGTCAAATACAATGAGCAGTTCTTC
clone_size: -; d_call: TRBD2; j_call: TRBJ2-1; v_call: TRBV15; cdr3_length: 18; cdr3_aa: CATSRETVRLAGGNEQFF; cdr3_nt: TGTGCCACCAGCAGAGAAACCGTTAGACTAGCGGGCGGTAATGAGCAGTTCTTC
clone_size: few; d_call: -; j_call: TRBJ2-3; v_call: TRBV6-6; cdr3_length: 12; cdr3_aa: CASTIPSTEQYF; cdr3_nt: TGTGCCAGCACCATCCCGTCGACAGAGCAGTATTTT
clone_size: -; d_call: -; j_call: TRBJ1-1; v_call: TRBV6-5; cdr3_length: 13; cdr3_aa: CASSSPGVSEAFF; cdr3_nt: TGTGCCAGCAGTTCCCCAGGGGTCTCTGAAGCTTTCTTT
clone_size: -; d_call: TRBD2; j_call: TRBJ2-7; v_call: TRBV6-1; cdr3_length: 15; cdr3_aa: CASSPSGRAIHEQYF; cdr3_nt: TGTGCCAGCAGTCCCAGCGGGAGGGCCATTCACGAGCAGTACTTC
clone_size: -; d_call: TRBD2; j_call: TRBJ2-7; v_call: TRBV19; cdr3_length: 16; cdr3_aa: CASSRHQTSGSDEQYF; cdr3_nt: TGTGCCAGTAGTAGGCACCAGACTAGCGGGTCCGACGAGCAGTACTTC
clone_size: -; d_call: TRBD2; j_call: TRBJ2-1; v_call: TRBV5-1; cdr3_length: 16; cdr3_aa: CASSQSLAGVRNEQFF; cdr3_nt: TGCGCCAGCAGCCAGTCACTAGCGGGAGTGAGGAATGAGCAGTTCTTC
clone_size: -; d_call: -; j_call: TRBJ1-1; v_call: TRBV7-2; cdr3_length: 13; cdr3_aa: CASSPLMWGVAFF; cdr3_nt: TGTGCCAGCAGCCCCTTAATGTGGGGGGTTGCTTTCTTT
clone_size: -; d_call: -; j_call: TRBJ2-7; v_call: TRBV6-6; cdr3_length: 16; cdr3_aa: CASSYSYSEGSLRQYF; cdr3_nt: TGTGCCAGCAGTTACTCGTATTCGGAGGGATCCCTAAGGCAGTACTTC
clone_size: -; d_call: TRBD2; j_call: TRBJ2-7; v_call: TRBV7-8; cdr3_length: 18; cdr3_aa: CASSLVVLAGGRSYEQYF; cdr3_nt: TGTGCCAGCAGCTTAGTGGTTCTAGCGGGAGGGCGCTCCTACGAGCAGTACTTC
clone_size: -; d_call: -; j_call: TRBJ2-7; v_call: TRBV10-3; cdr3_length: 13; cdr3_aa: CAISEGAEYEQYF; cdr3_nt: TGTGCCATCAGTGAGGGGGCCGAGTACGAGCAGTACTTC
clone_size: few; d_call: TRBD2; j_call: TRBJ2-1; v_call: TRBV18; cdr3_length: 18; cdr3_aa: CASSPLGTSGRTYNEQFF; cdr3_nt: TGTGCCAGCTCACCCCTTGGGACTAGCGGGAGAACCTACAATGAGCAGTTCTTC
clone_size: few; d_call: TRBD1; j_call: TRBJ2-7; v_call: TRBV7-2; cdr3_length: 15; cdr3_aa: CASSVGTGFSYEQYF; cdr3_nt: TGTGCCAGCAGCGTCGGGACAGGCTTCTCCTACGAGCAGTACTTC
clone_size: -; d_call: TRBD1; j_call: TRBJ2-1; v_call: TRBV10-3; cdr3_length: 17; cdr3_aa: CAISESIFRTGGGSAFF; cdr3_nt: TGTGCCATCAGTGAGTCGATTTTTAGGACAGGGGGCGGTAGCGCGTTCTTC
clone_size: -; d_call: -; j_call: TRBJ1-2; v_call: TRBV5-6; cdr3_length: 15; cdr3_aa: CASSSPGEGLGGYTF; cdr3_nt: TGTGCCAGCAGCTCCCCGGGGGAAGGGCTCGGGGGCTACACCTTC
clone_size: -; d_call: -; j_call: TRBJ2-7; v_call: TRBV19; cdr3_length: 13; cdr3_aa: CASSDHKSYEQYF; cdr3_nt: TGTGCCAGTAGTGATCACAAATCCTACGAGCAGTACTTC
clone_size: -; d_call: -; j_call: TRBJ1-5; v_call: TRBV6-1; cdr3_length: 12; cdr3_aa: CASITGLQPQHF; cdr3_nt: TGTGCCAGCATTACAGGGCTTCAGCCCCAGCATTTT
clone_size: -; d_call: -; j_call: TRBJ2-2; v_call: TRBV6-5; cdr3_length: 15; cdr3_aa: CASSYIGRDTGELFF; cdr3_nt: TGTGCCAGCAGTTACATTGGACGGGACACCGGGGAGCTGTTTTTT
clone_size: few; d_call: -; j_call: TRBJ1-2; v_call: TRBV15; cdr3_length: 13; cdr3_aa: CATSRAGGYGYTF; cdr3_nt: TGTGCCACCAGCAGAGCCGGGGGCTATGGCTACACCTTC
clone_size: -; d_call: -; j_call: TRBJ2-7; v_call: TRBV11-2; cdr3_length: 14; cdr3_aa: CASSFGGRTYEQYF; cdr3_nt: TGTGCCAGCAGCTTTGGCGGCAGAACATACGAGCAGTACTTC
clone_size: -; d_call: -; j_call: TRBJ2-5; v_call: TRBV5-1; cdr3_length: 18; cdr3_aa: CASSLALPWTVTQETQYF; cdr3_nt: TGCGCCAGCAGCTTGGCCCTTCCTTGGACAGTCACCCAAGAGACCCAGTACTTC
clone_size: -; d_call: TRBD2; j_call: TRBJ2-2; v_call: TRBV4-2; cdr3_length: 17; cdr3_aa: CASSQDPGLAGTGELFF; cdr3_nt: TGTGCCAGCAGCCAAGATCCGGGACTAGCCGGCACCGGGGAGCTGTTTTTT
clone_size: few; d_call: -; j_call: TRBJ2-7; v_call: TRBV2; cdr3_length: 14; cdr3_aa: CASNRDEGSYEQYF; cdr3_nt: TGTGCCAGCAACCGGGACGAAGGCTCCTACGAGCAGTACTTC
clone_size: -; d_call: TRBD2; j_call: TRBJ2-1; v_call: TRBV5-4; cdr3_length: 20; cdr3_aa: CASSSPQTSGRANSYNEQFF; cdr3_nt: TGTGCCAGCAGCTCACCGCAGACTAGCGGGAGGGCCAATTCCTACAATGAGCAGTTCTTC
clone_size: -; d_call: -; j_call: TRBJ2-1; v_call: TRBV29-1; cdr3_length: 10; cdr3_aa: CSVESDQQFF; cdr3_nt: TGCAGCGTTGAATCGGACCAGCAGTTCTTC
clone_size: few; d_call: -; j_call: TRBJ2-1; v_call: TRBV4-2; cdr3_length: 14; cdr3_aa: CASSQPPGYNEQFF; cdr3_nt: TGTGCCAGCAGCCAACCTCCTGGGTACAATGAGCAGTTCTTC
clone_size: -; d_call: -; j_call: TRBJ2-3; v_call: TRBV7-2; cdr3_length: 13; cdr3_aa: CASSFLNTDTQYF; cdr3_nt: TGTGCCAGCAGCTTCCTCAACACAGATACGCAGTATTTT
clone_size: -; d_call: -; j_call: TRBJ2-5; v_call: TRBV6-6; cdr3_length: 16; cdr3_aa: CASSYSWRAIQETQYF; cdr3_nt: TGTGCCAGCAGTTACTCATGGCGGGCCATACAAGAGACCCAGTACTTC
clone_size: -; d_call: -; j_call: TRBJ1-1; v_call: TRBV7-2; cdr3_length: 14; cdr3_aa: CASSLGGVNTEAFF; cdr3_nt: TGTGCCAGCAGCTTGGGCGGGGTTAACACTGAAGCTTTCTTT
clone_size: few; d_call: -; j_call: TRBJ1-1; v_call: TRBV7-2; cdr3_length: 14; cdr3_aa: CASSFVGPNTEAFF; cdr3_nt: TGTGCCAGCAGCTTTGTCGGGCCAAACACTGAAGCTTTCTTT
clone_size: few; d_call: TRBD2; j_call: TRBJ2-2; v_call: TRBV4-3; cdr3_length: 17; cdr3_aa: CASSQVGLAGDTGELFF; cdr3_nt: TGCGCCAGCAGCCAAGTAGGGCTAGCGGGGGACACCGGGGAGCTGTTTTTT